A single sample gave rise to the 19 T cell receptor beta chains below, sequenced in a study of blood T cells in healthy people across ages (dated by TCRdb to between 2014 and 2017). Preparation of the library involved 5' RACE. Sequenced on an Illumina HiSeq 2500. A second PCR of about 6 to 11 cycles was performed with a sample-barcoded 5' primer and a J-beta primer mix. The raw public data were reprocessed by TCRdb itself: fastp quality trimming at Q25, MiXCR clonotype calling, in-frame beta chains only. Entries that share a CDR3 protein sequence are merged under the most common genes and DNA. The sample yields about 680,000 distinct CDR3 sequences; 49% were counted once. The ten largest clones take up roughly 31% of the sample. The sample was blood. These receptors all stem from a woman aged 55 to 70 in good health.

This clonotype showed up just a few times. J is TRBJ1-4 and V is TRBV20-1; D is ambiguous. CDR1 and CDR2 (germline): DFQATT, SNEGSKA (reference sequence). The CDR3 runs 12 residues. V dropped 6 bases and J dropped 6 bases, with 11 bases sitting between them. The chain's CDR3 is CSASKGDEKLFF. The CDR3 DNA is TGCAGTGCCAGTAAGGGAGATGAAAAACTGTTTTTT.

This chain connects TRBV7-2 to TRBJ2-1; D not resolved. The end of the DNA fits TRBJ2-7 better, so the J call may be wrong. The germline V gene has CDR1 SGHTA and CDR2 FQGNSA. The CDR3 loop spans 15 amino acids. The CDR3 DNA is TGTGCCAGCAGCTTAATCCCAGAGTCCTACAATGAGCAGTACTTC. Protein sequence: CASSLIPESYNEQYF.

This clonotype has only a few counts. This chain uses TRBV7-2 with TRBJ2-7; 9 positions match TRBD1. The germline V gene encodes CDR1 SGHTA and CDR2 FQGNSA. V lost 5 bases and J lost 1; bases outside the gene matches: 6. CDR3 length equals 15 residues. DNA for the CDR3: TGTGCCAGCAGCCTCAACAGGGGGCAGTCCTACGAGCAGTACTTC. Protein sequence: CASSLNRGQSYEQYF.

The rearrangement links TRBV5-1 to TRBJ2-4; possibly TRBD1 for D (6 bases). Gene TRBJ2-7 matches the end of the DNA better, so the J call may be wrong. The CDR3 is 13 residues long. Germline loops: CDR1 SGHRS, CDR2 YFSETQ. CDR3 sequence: CASSEAGADEQYF. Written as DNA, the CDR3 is TGCGCCAGCAGCGAGGCAGGGGCCGACGAGCAGTACTTC.

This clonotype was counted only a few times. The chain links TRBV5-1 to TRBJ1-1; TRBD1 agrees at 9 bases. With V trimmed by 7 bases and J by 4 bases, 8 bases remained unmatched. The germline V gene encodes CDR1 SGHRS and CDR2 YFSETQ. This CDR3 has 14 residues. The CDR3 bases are TGCGCCAGCTGCCAAACAGGGGGCACCACTGAAGCTTTCTTT. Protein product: CASCQTGGTTEAFF. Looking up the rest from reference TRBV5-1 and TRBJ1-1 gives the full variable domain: KAGVTQTPRYLIKTRGQQVTLSCSPISGHRSVSWYQQTPGQGLQFLFEYFSETQRNKGNFPGRFSGRQFSNSRSEMNVSTLELGDSALYLCASCQTGGTTEAFFGQGTRLTVV.

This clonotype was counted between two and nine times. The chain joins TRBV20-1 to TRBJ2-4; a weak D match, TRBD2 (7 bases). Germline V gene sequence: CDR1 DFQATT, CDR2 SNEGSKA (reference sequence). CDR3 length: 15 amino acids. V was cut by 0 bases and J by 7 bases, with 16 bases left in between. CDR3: CSARDPGRGGNIQYF. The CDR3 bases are TGCAGTGCTAGAGATCCGGGGAGGGGGGGTAACATTCAGTACTTC.

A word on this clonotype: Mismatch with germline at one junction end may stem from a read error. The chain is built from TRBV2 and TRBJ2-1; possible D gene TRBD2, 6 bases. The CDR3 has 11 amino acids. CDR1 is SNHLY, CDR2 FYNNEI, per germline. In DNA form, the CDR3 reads TGTGCCAGCAGCCAGACTAGAGAGCAGTTATTC. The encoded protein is CASSQTREQLF.

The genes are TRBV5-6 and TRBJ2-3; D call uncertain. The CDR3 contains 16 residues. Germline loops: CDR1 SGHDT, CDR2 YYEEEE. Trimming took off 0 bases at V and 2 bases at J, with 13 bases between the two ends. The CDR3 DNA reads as TGTGCCAGCAGCTTGGCCGAGGCAGCTTCCACAGATACGCAGTATTTT. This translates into CASSLAEAASTDTQYF.

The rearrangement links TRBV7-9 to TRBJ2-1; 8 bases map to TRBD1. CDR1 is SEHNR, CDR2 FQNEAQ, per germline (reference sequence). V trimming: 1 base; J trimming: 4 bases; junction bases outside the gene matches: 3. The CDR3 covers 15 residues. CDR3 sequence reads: CASSLEGDRYNEQFF. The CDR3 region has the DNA TGTGCCAGCAGCTTAGAGGGGGACAGGTACAATGAGCAGTTCTTC.

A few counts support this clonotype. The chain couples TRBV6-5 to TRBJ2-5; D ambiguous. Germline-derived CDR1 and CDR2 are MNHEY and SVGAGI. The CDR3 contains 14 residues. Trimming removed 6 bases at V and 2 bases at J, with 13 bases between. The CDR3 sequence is CASRVRLGQETQYF. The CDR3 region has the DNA TGTGCCAGCAGGGTGAGATTGGGACAAGAGACCCAGTACTTC.

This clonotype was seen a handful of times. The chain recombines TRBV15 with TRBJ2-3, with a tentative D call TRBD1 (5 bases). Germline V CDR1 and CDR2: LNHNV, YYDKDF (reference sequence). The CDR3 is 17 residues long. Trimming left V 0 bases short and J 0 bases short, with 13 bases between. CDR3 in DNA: TGTGCCACCAGCAGAGATATGGTAGGGGCAAGCACAGATACGCAGTATTTT. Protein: CATSRDMVGASTDTQYF.

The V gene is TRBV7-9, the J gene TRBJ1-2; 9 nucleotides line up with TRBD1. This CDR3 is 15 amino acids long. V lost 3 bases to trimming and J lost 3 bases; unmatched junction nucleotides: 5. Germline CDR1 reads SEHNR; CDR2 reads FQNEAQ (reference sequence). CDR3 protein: CASSLGQGIDYGYTF. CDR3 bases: TGTGCCAGCAGCTTGGGACAGGGTATTGACTATGGCTACACCTTC.

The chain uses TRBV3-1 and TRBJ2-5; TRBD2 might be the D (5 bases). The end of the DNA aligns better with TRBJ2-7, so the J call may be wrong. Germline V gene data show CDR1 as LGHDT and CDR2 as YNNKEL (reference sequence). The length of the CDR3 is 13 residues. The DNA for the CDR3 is TGTGCCAGCAGCCAGAGGGCCTTGTACGAGCAGTACTTC. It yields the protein CASSQRALYEQYF.

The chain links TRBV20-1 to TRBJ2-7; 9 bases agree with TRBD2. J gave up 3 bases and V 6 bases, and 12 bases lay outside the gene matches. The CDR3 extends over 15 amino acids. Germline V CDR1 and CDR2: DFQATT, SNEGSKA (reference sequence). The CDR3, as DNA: TGCAGTGCCCCTTCGCCCTCTAGCGGGAACTACGAGCAGTACTTC. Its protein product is CSAPSPSSGNYEQYF.

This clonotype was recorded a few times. The CDR3 here is CSAREGASYGYTF. As DNA, the CDR3 is TGCAGTGCTAGGGAAGGGGCCAGCTATGGCTACACCTTC. This chain connects TRBV20-1 to TRBJ1-2; D may be TRBD1 (5 bases). This CDR3 region has 13 residues. Looked up from germline, CDR1 is DFQATT and CDR2 is SNEGSKA (reference sequence). Trimming took off 3 bases at V and 4 bases at J, with 12 bases between the two ends.

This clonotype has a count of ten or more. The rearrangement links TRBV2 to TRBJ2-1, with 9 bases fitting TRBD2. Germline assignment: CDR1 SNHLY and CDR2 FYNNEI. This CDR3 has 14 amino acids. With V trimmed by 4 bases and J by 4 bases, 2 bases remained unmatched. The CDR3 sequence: CASSGLAVYNEQFF. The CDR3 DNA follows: TGTGCCAGCAGTGGACTAGCGGTTTACAATGAGCAGTTCTTC.

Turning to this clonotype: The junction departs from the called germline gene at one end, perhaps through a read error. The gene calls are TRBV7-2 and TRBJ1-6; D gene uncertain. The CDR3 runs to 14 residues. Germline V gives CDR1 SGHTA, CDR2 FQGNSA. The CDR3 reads CAGSLDPSNSPLHF. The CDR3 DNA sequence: TGTGCCGGCAGCTTAGACCCATCCAATTCACCCCTCCACTTT. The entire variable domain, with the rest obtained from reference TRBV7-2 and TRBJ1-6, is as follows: GAGVSQSPSNKVTEKGKDVELRCDPISGHTALYWYRQSLGQGLEFLIYFQGNSAPDKSGLPSDRFSAERTGGSVSTLTIQRTQQEDSAVYLCAGSLDPSNSPLHFGNGTRLTVT.

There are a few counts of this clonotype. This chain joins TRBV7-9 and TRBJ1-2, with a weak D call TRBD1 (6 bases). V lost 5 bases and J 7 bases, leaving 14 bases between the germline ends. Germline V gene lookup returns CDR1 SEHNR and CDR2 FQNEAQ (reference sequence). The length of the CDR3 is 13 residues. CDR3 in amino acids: CASSKDSWVGYTF. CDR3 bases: TGTGCCAGCAGCAAGGACAGCTGGGTTGGCTACACCTTC.

For the CDR3, the DNA is TGTGCCAGCAGCCCCTCGGGACTTCACAATGAGCAGTTCTTC. Protein: CASSPSGLHNEQFF. The J gene is TRBJ2-1, the V gene TRBV12-3 or TRBV12-4, with D possibly being TRBD2 (6 bases). There are 14 residues in the CDR3. V was pared by 6 bases and J by 5 bases, with 14 bases between.